This record concerns one TCR beta chain sequence. The target of this receptor is not known. At one boundary the junction diverges from the germline segment, which might be a read error. The data belong to a study of T cells in Graves' hyperthyroidism and ophthalmopathy (dated by TCRdb to between 2018 and 2021). Turning to the overall study: TCR V-J signatures able to tell the groups apart were searched for in a discovery cohort of 90 to 100 patients, of whom 40 to 45 had Graves' ophthalmopathy and some 60 had stable Graves' hyperthyroidism. Prospective prediction of ophthalmopathy was tested in an independent validation cohort consisting of fewer than 20 hyperthyroidism patients and around 16 patients who later progressed to ophthalmopathy. The 85 to 100 discovery patients were divided at random into training and test sets in a 7:3 ratio. The study also compared thyroid tissue and blood T-cell repertoires from 6 or 7 Graves' hyperthyroidism patients. After sampling, hyperthyroidism patients received methimazole starting at 30 mg daily, and ophthalmopathy patients received high-dose intravenous methylprednisolone. The paper reports TCR Vbeta CDR3 sequencing of 140 or so peripheral blood samples: under 45 ophthalmopathy, about 75 hyperthyroidism and approximately 17 progressor patients. Paper-wide results and their limitations: No statistical method was used to set the sample size in advance, and investigators knew the group allocation. A 13 V-J signature model separated ophthalmopathy from stable hyperthyroidism, with about 88% sensitivity and about 81% specificity in cross-validation and 80%/75% in testing. Blood samples also contained most of the expanded thyroid clonotypes (frequency above 0.001), which suggests that blood repertoires may reflect thyroid immune responses. In validation, the model predicted progression to ophthalmopathy a median of roughly 6.2 months before onset, with about 71% sensitivity and roughly 77% specificity.

Reading from cysteine to phenylalanine, the CDR3 counts 8 amino acids. Solely the CDR3 DNA is kept, with 24 bases framed from the first base. The CDR1 and CDR2 encoded by the germline V gene are SGHAT and FQNNGV. The TCR beta CDR3 regions were amplified from the RNA transcripts. A first-round RT-PCR of the TCR CDR3 used the HTBI primer set with the Qiagen OneStep RT-PCR kit. Libraries were constructed in a second round of multiplex PCR, after which size selection and purification were carried out. Sequencing of the libraries was done on an Illumina HiSeq2000 using paired-end 100 bp reads. In the original analysis: SOAPnuke was used to process the raw data, throwing out any read that contained adapters or uncalled bases, had a mean Phred below 15, or lacked an exact constant-primer or identifier match. High-quality paired reads were merged using COPE v1.2.5, and each unique nucleotide sequence was defined as a clonotype. MiTCR v1.1 was used to align the clonotypes against IMGT TRBV, TRBD and TRBJ reference segments. Analysis was restricted to V-J combinations with a frequency above 0.0001, which covered roughly 99% of repertoires. The TCS score was defined as the ratio of F50 (clonal expansion) to E x V (chaos), calculated using BLOSUM62-based TCRdist between CDR3 peptides within each V-J. Welch's t-statistics and random forest reduced 514 V-J features to roughly 13, which were used in a naive Bayes classifier (R e1071). The Morisita-Horn index was used to measure how similar the thyroid and blood repertoires were. The public sequencing data were trimmed at Q25 with fastp and processed into clonotypes with MiXCR by TCRdb, which kept only in-frame beta chains. Here each entry gathers all rows of one CDR3 protein and keeps the most common genes and DNA. In this record, the V and J calls reflect TCRdb's handling and not the investigators' own analysis. The sample has 450,000 to 700,000 distinct CDR3 sequences on record, under 60% of them singletons. In total, the top ten clones hold around a fifth of the sample.

Exclusion was applied to patients with uncontrolled infections, other autoimmune diseases, pregnancy or lactation. Clinical symptoms, serum thyroxine and TRAb, thyroid ultrasound, and orbital computed tomography formed the basis for the diagnoses. Trizol reagent was used to extract total RNA, and RNA quality was then checked on an Agilent 2100 Bioanalyzer. The specimen sequenced was peripheral blood or thyroid tissue (not recorded which). This TCR was sampled from an adult woman with Graves' disease, either hyperthyroidism or ophthalmopathy (not recorded which). The rearranged segments are TRBV11-2 and TRBJ1-1; no D segment can be confidently identified. The DNA sequence follows: TGTGCCAGCAGCGACCACCGATTT. This codes for CASSDHRF.